The rows below give T cell receptor beta chains drawn from one sample of a study of identical twins. TCRdb re-analysed the 5' RACE reads in MiXCR, keeping a single row per CDR3 protein. Of 1.5 million to 2 million distinct CDR3 sequences in the sample, about 30% were seen once. Sequencing was performed on cord blood. Receptors originate from a newborn girl in good health. Both conserved end residues are part of each CDR3. The D gene is left open where the match is weak. Expanded clones get a size class; other rows say once, few or many, or leave the size out.

v_call	clone_size	d_call	j_call	cdr3_nt	cdr3_aa
TRBV4-2	many	.	TRBJ2-3	TGTGCCAGCAGCCAACCCCTCCATACGCAGTATTTT	CASSQPLHTQYF
TRBV3-1	.	.	TRBJ2-2	TGTGCCAGCAGCCAAGAGGTCGGTTACACCGGGGAGCTGTTTTTT	CASSQEVGYTGELFF
TRBV7-9	.	.	TRBJ1-2	TGTGCCAGCAGCCTCCCCCGAACAGTGGAGATCGCTAACTATGGCTACACCTTC	CASSLPRTVEIANYGYTF
TRBV3-1	few	.	TRBJ2-1	TGTGCCAGCAGCCAAGAAAAGGGTATCCCGCCCTACAATGAGCAGTTCTTC	CASSQEKGIPPYNEQFF
TRBV27	once	.	TRBJ2-1	TGTGCCAGCAGAATAAACAGGGAGCGGAATGAGCAGTTCTTC	CASRINRERNEQFF
TRBV12-3/TRBV12-4	many	TRBD2	TRBJ2-3	TGCGCCAGCAGCCGACTAGCGGGGGCAGATACGCAGTATTTT	CASSRLAGADTQYF
TRBV6-1	few	.	TRBJ2-7	TGTGCCAGCATCCCGGGGCGGACCTCCTACGAGCAGTACTTC	CASIPGRTSYEQYF
TRBV7-2	.	TRBD1	TRBJ1-1	TGTGCCAGCAGGCACAGGGGGCTGGGGACTGAAGCTTTCTTT	CASRHRGLGTEAFF
TRBV27	few	.	TRBJ1-2	TGTGCCAGCAGTCCCCATTCGGCAGTTAGCCCTGGCTACACCTTC	CASSPHSAVSPGYTF
TRBV20-1	few	.	TRBJ2-1	TGCAGTGCTAGAGACAGTTGGGAAAGGCGGGATGAGCAGTTCTTC	CSARDSWERRDEQFF
TRBV5-1	.	TRBD2	TRBJ2-3	TGCGCCAGCAGCTTGGCATTCGCGGGAGGGCCGAGCACAGATACGCAGTATTTT	CASSLAFAGGPSTDTQYF
TRBV20-1	.	.	TRBJ1-1	TGCAGTGCTAGAAAGTTTATGAACACTGAAGCTTTCTTT	CSARKFMNTEAFF
TRBV12-3/TRBV12-4	many	.	TRBJ1-4	TGTGCCAGCAGCTTAGGGGGATGGGCAACTAATGAAAAACTGTTTTTT	CASSLGGWATNEKLFF
TRBV29-1	many	.	TRBJ1-2	TGCAGCGTTGAATATGGGGTAAACTATGGCTACACCTTC	CSVEYGVNYGYTF
TRBV11-2	.	TRBD2	TRBJ2-3	TGTGCCAGCCATCCGGGACTAGCATCAGATACGCAGTATTTT	CASHPGLASDTQYF
TRBV11-1	few	TRBD2	TRBJ2-1	TGTGCCAGCAGCTGGACTAGCGGGAGGTGGAATGAGCAGTTCTTC	CASSWTSGRWNEQFF
TRBV6-2/TRBV6-3	few	.	TRBJ1-2	TGTGCCAGCGGTTTACAGGGATACTATGGCTACACCTTC	CASGLQGYYGYTF
TRBV28	many	TRBD1	TRBJ1-5	TGTGCCAGCAGTTTGAGGGGGCGCGGCAATCAGCCCCAGCATTTT	CASSLRGRGNQPQHF
TRBV28	.	.	TRBJ2-7	TGTGCCAGCATGGGGGGACCTTACGAGCAGTACTTC	CASMGGPYEQYF
TRBV2	.	TRBD1	TRBJ1-4	TGTGCCACTCGGACAGGGAGGGGTGAAAAACTGTTTTTT	CATRTGRGEKLFF
TRBV4-1	once	TRBD1	TRBJ1-5	TGCGCCAGCAGCCAAGATCAGCGGGGACAGGGAGGTCAGCCCCAGCATTTT	CASSQDQRGQGGQPQHF
TRBV20-1	.	.	TRBJ2-1	TGCAGTGCTATCGAGCGGGCCGCGGATGAGCAGTTCTTC	CSAIERAADEQFF
TRBV2	.	.	TRBJ1-3	TGTGCCAGCAGTGATCGGGGTCCTGGAAACACCATATATTTT	CASSDRGPGNTIYF
TRBV19	few	.	TRBJ1-2	TGTGCCAGTACCGACAGTCCCTCATATGGCTACACCTTC	CASTDSPSYGYTF
TRBV20-1	.	.	TRBJ2-7	TGCAGTGGACAGCCCACTAGCTCCTACAATGAGCAGTACTTC	CSGQPTSSYNEQYF
TRBV25-1	.	.	TRBJ1-2	TGTGCCAGCAGGGACCCTTTGGACTATGGCTACACCTTC	CASRDPLDYGYTF
TRBV20-1	once	.	TRBJ1-5	TGCAGTGCTAGCCCCCCCCTCGACAGTCTCCTCGGCAATCAGCCCCAGCATTTT	CSASPPLDSLLGNQPQHF
TRBV20-1	.	.	TRBJ2-4	TGCAGTGCTAGAGAAGTGGGGTGGGGCAAAAACATTCAGTACTTC	CSAREVGWGKNIQYF
TRBV29-1	.	.	TRBJ2-1	TGCAGCGTTCAAACCGGGAGAGGCGATGAGCAGTTCTTC	CSVQTGRGDEQFF